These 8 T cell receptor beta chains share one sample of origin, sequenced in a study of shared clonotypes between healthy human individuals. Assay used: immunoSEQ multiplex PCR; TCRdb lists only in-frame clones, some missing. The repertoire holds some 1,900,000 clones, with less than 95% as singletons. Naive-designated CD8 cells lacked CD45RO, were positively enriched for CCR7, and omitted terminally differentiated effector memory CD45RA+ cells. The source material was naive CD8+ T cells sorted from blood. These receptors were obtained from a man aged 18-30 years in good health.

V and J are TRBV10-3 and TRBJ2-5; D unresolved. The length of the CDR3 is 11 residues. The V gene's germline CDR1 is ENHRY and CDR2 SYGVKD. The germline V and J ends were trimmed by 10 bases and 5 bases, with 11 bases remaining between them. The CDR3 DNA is TGTGCCACGGCGGATGGGGAGACCCAGTACTTC. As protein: CATADGETQYF.

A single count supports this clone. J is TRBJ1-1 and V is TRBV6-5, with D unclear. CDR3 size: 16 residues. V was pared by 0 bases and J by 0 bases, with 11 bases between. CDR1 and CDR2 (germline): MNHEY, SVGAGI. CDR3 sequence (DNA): TGTGCCAGCAGTTACTCAGCAGAGCACATGAACACTGAAGCTTTCTTT. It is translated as CASSYSAEHMNTEAFF.

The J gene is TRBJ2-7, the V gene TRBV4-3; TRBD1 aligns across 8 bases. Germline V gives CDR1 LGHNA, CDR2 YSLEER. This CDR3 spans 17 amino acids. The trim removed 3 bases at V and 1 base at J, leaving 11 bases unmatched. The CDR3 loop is CASSHLPPGQGSYEQYF. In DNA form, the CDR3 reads TGCGCCAGCAGCCATCTCCCCCCCGGACAGGGTTCCTACGAGCAGTACTTC.

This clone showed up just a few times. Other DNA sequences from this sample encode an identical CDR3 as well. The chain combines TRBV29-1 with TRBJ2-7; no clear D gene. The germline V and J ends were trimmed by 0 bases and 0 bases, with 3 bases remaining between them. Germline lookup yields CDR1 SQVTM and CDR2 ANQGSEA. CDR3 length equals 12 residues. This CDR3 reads CSVEDNSYEQYF. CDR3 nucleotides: TGCAGCGTTGAAGATAACTCCTACGAGCAGTACTTC.

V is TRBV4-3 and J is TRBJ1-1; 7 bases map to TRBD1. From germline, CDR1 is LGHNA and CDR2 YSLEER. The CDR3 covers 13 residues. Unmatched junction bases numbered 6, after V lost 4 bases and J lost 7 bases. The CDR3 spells CASSPQGINEAFF. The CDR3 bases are TGCGCCAGCAGCCCACAGGGGATTAATGAAGCTTTCTTT.

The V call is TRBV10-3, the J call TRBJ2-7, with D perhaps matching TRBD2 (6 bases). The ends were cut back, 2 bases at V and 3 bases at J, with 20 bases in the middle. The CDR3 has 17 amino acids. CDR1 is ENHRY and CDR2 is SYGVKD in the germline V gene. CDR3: CAISEMGGLRANYEQYF. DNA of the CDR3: TGTGCCATCAGTGAGATGGGGGGACTCAGGGCGAACTACGAGCAGTACTTC.

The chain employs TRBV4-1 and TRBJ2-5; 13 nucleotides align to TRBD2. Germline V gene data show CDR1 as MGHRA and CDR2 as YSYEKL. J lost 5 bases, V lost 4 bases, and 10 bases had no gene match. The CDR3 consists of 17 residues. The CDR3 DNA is TGCGCCAGCAGCCGGCAGACTAGCGGGGGGCCGGGGGAGACCCAGTACTTC. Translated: CASSRQTSGGPGETQYF.

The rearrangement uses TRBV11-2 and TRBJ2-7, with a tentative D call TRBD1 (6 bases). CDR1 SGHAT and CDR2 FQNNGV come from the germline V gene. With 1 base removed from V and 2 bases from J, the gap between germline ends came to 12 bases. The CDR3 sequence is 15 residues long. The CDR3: CASSLGPGAAYEQYF. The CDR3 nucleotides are TGTGCCAGCAGCTTAGGGCCAGGGGCGGCCTACGAGCAGTACTTC.